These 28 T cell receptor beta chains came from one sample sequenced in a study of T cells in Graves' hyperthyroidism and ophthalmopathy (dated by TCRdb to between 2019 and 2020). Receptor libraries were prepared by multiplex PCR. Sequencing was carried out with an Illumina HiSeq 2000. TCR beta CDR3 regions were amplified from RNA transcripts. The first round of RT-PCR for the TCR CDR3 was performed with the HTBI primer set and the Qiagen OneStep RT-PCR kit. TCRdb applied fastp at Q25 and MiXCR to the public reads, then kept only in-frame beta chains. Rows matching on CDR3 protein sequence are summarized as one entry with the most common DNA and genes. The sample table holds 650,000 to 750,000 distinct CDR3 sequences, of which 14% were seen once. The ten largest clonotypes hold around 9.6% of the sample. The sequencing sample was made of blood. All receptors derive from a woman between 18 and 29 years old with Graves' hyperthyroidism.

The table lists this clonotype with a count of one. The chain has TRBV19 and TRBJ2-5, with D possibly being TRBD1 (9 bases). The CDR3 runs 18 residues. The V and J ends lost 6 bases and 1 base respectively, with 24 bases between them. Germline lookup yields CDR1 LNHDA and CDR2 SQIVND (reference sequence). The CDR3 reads CASSRDRATSGSQETQYF. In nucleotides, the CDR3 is TGTGCCAGTAGCCGGGACAGGGCAACTAGCGGTTCCCAAGAGACCCAGTACTTC.

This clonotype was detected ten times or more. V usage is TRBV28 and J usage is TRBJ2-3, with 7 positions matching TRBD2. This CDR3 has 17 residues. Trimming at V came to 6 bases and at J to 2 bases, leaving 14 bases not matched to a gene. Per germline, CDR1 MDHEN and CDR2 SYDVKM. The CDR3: CASRISGGQAFTDTQYF. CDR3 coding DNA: TGTGCCAGCAGGATATCGGGGGGTCAAGCGTTCACAGATACGCAGTATTTT.

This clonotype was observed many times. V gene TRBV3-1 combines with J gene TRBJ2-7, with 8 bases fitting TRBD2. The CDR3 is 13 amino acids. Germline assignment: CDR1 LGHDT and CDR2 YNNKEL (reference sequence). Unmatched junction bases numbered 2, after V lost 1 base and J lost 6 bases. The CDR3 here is CASSQGREAEQYF. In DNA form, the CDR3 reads TGTGCCAGCAGCCAAGGGCGGGAGGCCGAGCAGTACTTC.

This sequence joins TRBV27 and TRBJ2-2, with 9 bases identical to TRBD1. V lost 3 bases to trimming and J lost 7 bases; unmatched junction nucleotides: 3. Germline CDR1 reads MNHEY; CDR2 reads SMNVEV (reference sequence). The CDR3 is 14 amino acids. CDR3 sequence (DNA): TGTGCCAGCAGTTTTGGGACAGGGATCGGGGAGCTGTTTTTT. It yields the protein CASSFGTGIGELFF.

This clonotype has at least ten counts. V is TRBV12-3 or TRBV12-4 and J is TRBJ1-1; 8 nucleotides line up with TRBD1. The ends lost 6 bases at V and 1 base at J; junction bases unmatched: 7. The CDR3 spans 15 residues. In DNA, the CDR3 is TGTGCCAGCAGCCTGGCAGGGGGCCCGAACACTGAAGCTTTCTTT. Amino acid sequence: CASSLAGGPNTEAFF.

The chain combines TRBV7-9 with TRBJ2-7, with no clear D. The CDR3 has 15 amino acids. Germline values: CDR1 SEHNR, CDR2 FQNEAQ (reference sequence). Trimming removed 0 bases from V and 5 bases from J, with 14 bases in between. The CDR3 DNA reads TGTGCCAGCAGCTTAGCATGGGTTTCGATCGACGAGCAGTACTTC. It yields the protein CASSLAWVSIDEQYF.

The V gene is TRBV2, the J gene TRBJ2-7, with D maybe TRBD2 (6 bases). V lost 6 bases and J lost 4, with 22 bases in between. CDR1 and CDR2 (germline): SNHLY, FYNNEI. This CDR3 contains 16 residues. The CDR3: CASRKEPGGPLYEQYF. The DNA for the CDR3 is TGTGCCAGCAGGAAGGAACCCGGAGGGCCCCTTTACGAGCAGTACTTC.

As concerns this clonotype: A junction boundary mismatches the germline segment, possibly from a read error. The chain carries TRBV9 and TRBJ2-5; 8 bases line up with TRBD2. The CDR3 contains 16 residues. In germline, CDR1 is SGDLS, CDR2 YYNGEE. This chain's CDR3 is CASSGETPGLERFWDF. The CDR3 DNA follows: TGTGCCAGCAGCGGGGAAACGCCGGGACTAGAGCGGTTTTGGGACTTC.

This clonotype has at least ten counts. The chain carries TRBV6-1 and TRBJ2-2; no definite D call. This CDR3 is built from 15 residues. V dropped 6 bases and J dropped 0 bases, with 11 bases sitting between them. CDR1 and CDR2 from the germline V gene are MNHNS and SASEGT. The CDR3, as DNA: TGTGCCAGCAGAGGTGTCCGGGCGAACACCGGGGAGCTGTTTTTT. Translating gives CASRGVRANTGELFF.

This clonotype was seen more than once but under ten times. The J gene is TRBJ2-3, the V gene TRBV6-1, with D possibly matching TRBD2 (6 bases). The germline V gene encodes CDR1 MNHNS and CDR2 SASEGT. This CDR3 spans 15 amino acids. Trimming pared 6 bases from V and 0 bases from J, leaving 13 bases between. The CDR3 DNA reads TGTGCCAGCAGATTTAGCGGTACTAGCACAGATACGCAGTATTTT. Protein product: CASRFSGTSTDTQYF.

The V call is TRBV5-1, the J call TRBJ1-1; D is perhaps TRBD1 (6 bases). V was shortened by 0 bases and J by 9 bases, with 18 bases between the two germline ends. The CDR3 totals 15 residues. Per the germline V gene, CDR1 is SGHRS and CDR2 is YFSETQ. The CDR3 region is CASSLVVGGNGKAFF. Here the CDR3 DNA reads TGCGCCAGCAGCTTGGTGGTTGGGGGCAATGGTAAAGCTTTCTTT.

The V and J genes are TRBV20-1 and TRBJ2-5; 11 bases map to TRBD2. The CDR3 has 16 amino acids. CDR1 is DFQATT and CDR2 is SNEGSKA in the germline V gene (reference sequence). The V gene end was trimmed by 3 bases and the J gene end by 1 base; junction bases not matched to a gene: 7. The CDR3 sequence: CSASVVGLAVQETQYF. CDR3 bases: TGCAGTGCTAGTGTGGTGGGACTAGCGGTCCAAGAGACCCAGTACTTC.

In nucleotides, the CDR3 is TGCGCCAGCAGTGAACTTTGGGATCGGCAGTTCTTC. Encoded protein: CASSELWDRQFF. The chain uses TRBV10-2 and TRBJ2-1, with unresolved D. The germline CDR1 and CDR2 sequences are WSHSY and SAAADI. The V gene lost 3 bases and the J gene lost 12 bases, with 12 bases spanning the gap. The CDR3 runs to 12 residues.

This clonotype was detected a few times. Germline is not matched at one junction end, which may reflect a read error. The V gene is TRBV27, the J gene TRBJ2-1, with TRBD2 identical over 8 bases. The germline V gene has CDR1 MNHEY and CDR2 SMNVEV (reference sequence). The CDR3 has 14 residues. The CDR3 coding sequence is TGTGCCAGCAGATTAGCGGGGCCCAACAATGAGCGGTTCTTC. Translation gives CASRLAGPNNERFF.

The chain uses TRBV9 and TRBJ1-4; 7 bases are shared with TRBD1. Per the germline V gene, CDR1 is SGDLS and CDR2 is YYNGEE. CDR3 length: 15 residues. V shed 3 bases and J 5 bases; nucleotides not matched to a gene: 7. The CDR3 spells CASSGIQGLNEKLFF. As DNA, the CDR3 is TGTGCCAGCAGCGGAATACAGGGGCTAAATGAAAAACTGTTTTTT. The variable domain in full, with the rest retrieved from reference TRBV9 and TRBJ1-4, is DSGVTQTPKHLITATGQRVTLRCSPRSGDLSVYWYQQSLDQGLQFLIQYYNGEERAKGNILERFSAQQFPDLHSELNLSSLELGDSALYFCASSGIQGLNEKLFFGSGTQLSVL.

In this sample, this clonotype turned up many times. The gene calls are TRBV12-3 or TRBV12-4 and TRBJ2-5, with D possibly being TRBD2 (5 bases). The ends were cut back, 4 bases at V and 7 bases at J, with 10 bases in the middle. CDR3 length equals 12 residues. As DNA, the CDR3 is TGTGCCAGCAGTTCCAGCGGAAGGACCCAGTACTTC. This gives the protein CASSSSGRTQYF.

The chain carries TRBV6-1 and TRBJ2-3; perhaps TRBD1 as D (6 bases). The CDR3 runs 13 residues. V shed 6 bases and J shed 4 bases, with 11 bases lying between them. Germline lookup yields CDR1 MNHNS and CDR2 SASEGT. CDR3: CASSQGNADTQYF. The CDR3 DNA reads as TGTGCCAGCAGCCAGGGGAACGCAGATACGCAGTATTTT.

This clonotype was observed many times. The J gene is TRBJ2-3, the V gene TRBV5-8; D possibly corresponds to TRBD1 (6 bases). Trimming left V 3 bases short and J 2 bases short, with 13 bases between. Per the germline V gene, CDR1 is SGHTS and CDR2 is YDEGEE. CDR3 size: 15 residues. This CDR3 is CASSSDRPYTDTQYF. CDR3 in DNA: TGTGCCAGCAGCTCCGACAGGCCCTACACAGATACGCAGTATTTT.

CDR3 DNA sequence: TGCAGTGCTAGAGATTCAGGGGGCTTGAGCAATCAGCCCCAGCATTTT. It codes for CSARDSGGLSNQPQHF. This chain uses TRBV20-1 with TRBJ1-5; 8 bases fit TRBD1. The CDR3 length is 16 residues. J lost 1 base, V lost 0 bases, and 5 bases had no gene match. Germline V lookup: CDR1 DFQATT, CDR2 SNEGSKA (reference sequence).

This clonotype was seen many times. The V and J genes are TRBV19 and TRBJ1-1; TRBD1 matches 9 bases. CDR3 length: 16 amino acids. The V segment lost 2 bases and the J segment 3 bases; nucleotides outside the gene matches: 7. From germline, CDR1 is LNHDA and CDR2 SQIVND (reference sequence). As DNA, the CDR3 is TGTGCCAGTAGTATAAGGGGGACAGGGCGTCACACTGAAGCTTTCTTT. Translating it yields CASSIRGTGRHTEAFF. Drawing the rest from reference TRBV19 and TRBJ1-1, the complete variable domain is DGGITQSPKYLFRKEGQNVTLSCEQNLNHDAMYWYRQDPGQGLRLIYYSQIVNDFQKGDIAEGYSVSREKKESFPLTVTSAQKNPTAFYLCASSIRGTGRHTEAFFGQGTRLTVV.

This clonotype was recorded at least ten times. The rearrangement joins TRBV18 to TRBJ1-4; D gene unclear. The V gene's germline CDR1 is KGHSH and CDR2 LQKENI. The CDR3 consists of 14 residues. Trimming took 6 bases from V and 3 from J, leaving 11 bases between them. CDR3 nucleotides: TGTGCCAGCTCGCCGGACGGCCCTAATGAAAAACTGTTTTTT. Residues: CASSPDGPNEKLFF.

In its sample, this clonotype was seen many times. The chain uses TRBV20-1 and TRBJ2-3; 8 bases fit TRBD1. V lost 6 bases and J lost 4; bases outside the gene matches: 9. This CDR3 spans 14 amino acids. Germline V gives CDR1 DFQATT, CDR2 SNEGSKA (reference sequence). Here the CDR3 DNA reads TGCAGTGCCAAACCGGGACAGGTTGCAGATACGCAGTATTTT. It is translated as CSAKPGQVADTQYF.

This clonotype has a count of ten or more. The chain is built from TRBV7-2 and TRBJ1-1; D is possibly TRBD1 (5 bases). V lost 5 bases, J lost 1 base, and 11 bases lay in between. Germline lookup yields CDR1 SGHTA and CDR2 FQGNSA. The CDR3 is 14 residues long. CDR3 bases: TGTGCCAGCAGCCCTGACGGGACGAACACTGAAGCTTTCTTT. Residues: CASSPDGTNTEAFF. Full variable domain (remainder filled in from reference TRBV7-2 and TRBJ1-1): GAGVSQSPSNKVTEKGKDVELRCDPISGHTALYWYRQSLGQGLEFLIYFQGNSAPDKSGLPSDRFSAERTGGSVSTLTIQRTQQEDSAVYLCASSPDGTNTEAFFGQGTRLTVV.

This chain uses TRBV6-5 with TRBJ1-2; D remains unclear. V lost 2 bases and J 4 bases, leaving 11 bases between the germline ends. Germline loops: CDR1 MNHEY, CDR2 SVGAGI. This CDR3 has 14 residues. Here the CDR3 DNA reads TGTGCCAGCAGTTACCGCCCAGAAATCTATGGCTACACCTTC. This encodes CASSYRPEIYGYTF.

The CDR3 DNA is TGTGCCAGCAGCGTCACAGGATGGGTCTACACCTTC. Translated: CASSVTGWVYTF. The chain combines TRBV5-6 with TRBJ1-2; D perhaps matches TRBD1 (5 bases). The CDR3 is 12 amino acids. CDR1 SGHDT and CDR2 YYEEEE come from the germline V gene. V was trimmed by 4 bases and J by 10 bases, leaving 14 bases between them.

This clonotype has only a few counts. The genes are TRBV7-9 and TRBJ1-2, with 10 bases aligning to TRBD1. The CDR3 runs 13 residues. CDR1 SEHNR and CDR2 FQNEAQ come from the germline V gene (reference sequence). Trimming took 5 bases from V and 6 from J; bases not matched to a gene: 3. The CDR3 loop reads CASSAGTGDGYTF. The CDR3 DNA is TGTGCCAGCAGCGCTGGGACAGGGGATGGCTACACCTTC.

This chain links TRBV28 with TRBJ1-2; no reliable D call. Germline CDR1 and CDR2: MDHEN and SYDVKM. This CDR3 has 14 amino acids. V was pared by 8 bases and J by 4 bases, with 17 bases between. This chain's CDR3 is CASLDASRGYGYTF. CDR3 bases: TGTGCCAGCTTGGATGCCTCCCGGGGCTATGGCTACACCTTC.

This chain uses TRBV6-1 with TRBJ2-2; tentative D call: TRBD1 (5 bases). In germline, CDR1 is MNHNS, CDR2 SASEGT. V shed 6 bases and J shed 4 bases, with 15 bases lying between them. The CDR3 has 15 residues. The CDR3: CASSLGLGRTGELFF. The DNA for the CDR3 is TGTGCCAGCAGCCTGGGGCTGGGCCGCACCGGGGAGCTGTTTTTT.